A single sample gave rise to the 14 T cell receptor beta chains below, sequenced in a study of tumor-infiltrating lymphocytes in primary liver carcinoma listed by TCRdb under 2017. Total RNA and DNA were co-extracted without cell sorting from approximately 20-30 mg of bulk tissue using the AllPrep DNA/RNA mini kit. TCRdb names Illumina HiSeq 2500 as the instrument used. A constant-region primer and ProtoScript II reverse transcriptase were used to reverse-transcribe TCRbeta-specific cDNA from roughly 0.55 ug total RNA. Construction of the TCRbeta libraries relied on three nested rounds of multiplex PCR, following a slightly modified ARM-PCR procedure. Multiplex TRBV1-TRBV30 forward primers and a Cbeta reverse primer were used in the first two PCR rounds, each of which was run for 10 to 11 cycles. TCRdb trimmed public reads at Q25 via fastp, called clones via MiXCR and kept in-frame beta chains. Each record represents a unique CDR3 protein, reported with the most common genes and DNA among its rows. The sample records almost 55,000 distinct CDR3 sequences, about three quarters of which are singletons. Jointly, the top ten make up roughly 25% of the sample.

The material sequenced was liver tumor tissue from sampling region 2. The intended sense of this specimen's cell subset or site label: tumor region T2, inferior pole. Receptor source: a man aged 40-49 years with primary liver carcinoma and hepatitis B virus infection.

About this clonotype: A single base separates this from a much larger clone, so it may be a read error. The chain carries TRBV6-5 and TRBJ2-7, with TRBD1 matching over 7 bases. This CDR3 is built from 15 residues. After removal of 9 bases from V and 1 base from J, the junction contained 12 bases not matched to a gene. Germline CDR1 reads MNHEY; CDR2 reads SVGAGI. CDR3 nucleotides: TGTGCCAGGCGGACCGGGACAGTAAATTCCTACGAGCAGTACTTC. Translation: CARRTGTVNSYEQYF.

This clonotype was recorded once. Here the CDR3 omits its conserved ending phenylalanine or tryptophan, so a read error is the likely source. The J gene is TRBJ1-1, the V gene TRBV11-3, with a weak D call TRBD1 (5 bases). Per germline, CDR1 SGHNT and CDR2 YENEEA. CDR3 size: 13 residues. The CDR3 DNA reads TGTGCCAACAGCTTAGCAGGGAGGACTGAAGCTTTCTTA. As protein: CANSLAGRTEAFL.

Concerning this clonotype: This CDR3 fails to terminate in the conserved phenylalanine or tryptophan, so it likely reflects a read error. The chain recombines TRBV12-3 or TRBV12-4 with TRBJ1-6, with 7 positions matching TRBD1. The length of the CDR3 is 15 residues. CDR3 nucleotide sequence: TGTGCCTGCAGTTCCACGACAGGGCGTAATTCATCCCTCCACTTA. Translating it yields CACSSTTGRNSSLHL.

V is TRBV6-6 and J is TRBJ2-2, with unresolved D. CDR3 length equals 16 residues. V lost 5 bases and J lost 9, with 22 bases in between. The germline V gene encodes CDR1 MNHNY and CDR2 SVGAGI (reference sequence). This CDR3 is CASSPGPTSDTWELFF. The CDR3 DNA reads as TGTGCCAGCAGTCCCGGGCCCACTTCGGATACCTGGGAGCTGTTTTTT.

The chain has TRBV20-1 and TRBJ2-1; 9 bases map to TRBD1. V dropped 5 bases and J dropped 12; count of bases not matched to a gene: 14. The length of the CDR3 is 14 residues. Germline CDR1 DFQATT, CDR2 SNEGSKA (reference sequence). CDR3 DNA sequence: TGCAGTGCTTACTGGACAGGGGTATCTTTCGGGCAGTTCTTC. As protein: CSAYWTGVSFGQFF.

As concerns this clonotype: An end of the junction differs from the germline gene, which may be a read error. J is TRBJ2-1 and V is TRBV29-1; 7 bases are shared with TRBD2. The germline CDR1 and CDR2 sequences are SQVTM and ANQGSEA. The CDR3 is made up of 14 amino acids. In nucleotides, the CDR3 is TGCAGCGCTACGGGGGGAGTGGCCTACGATGAGCAGTTCTTT. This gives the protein CSATGGVAYDEQFF.

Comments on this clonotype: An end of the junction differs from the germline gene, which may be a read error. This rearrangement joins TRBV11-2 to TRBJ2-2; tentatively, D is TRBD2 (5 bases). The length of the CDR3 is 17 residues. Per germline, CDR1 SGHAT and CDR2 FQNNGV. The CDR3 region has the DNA TGTGCCAGCAGCTTATATCGCACGGCTAGAAGACACTGGGGAGCTGTTTTT. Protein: CASSLYRTARRHWGAVF. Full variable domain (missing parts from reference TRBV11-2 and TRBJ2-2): EAGVAQSPRYKIIEKRQSVAFWCNPISGHATLYWYQQILGQGPKLLIQFQNNGVVDDSQLPKDRFSAERLKGVDSTLKIQPAKLEDSAVYLCASSLYRTARRHWGAVFGEGSRLTVL.

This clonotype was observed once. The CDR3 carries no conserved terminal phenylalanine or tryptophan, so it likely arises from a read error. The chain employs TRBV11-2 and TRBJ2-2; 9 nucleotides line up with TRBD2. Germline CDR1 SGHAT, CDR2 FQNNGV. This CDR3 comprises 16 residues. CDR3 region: CAGSLVALAGTGELFV. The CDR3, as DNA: TGTGCCGGCAGCTTGGTGGCGCTAGCGGGAACCGGGGAGCTGTTTGTT.

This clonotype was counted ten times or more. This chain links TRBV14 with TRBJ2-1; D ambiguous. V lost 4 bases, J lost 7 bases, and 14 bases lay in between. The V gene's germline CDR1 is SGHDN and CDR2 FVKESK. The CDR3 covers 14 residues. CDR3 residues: CASSLSPRWNEQFF. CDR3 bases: TGTGCCAGCAGCCTGTCCCCCCGGTGGAATGAGCAGTTCTTC.

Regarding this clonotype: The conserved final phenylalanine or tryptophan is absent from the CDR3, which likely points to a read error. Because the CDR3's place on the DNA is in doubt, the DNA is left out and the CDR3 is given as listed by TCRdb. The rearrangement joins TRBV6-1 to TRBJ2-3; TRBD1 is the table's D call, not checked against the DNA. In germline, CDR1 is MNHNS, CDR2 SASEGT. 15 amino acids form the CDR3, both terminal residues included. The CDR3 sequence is CGSHRGTTRADTQYL.

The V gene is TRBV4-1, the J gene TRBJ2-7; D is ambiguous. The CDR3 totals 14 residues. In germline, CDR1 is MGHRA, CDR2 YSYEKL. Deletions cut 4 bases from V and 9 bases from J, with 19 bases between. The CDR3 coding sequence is TGCGCCAGCAGCCCCCGAGACTCGCTTATTGGGCAGTACTTC. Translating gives CASSPRDSLIGQYF.

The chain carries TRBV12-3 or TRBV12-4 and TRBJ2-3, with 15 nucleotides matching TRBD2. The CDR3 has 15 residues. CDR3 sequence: CVSTPGLAGGDTQYF. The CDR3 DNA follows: TGTGTCAGTACCCCGGGACTAGCGGGAGGAGATACGCAGTATTTT.

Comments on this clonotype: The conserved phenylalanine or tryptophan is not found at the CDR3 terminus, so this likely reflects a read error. In DNA, the CDR3 is TGTGCCAGCAGTTACGATGCGGTTGGGACCGGGGAGCTGTTTTTA. Protein sequence: CASSYDAVGTGELFL. V usage is TRBV6-6 and J usage is TRBJ2-2, with D hard to call. The germline V gene encodes CDR1 MNHNY and CDR2 SVGAGI (reference sequence). The CDR3 is made up of 15 amino acids. V was clipped by 2 bases and J by 5 bases, with 12 bases between them.

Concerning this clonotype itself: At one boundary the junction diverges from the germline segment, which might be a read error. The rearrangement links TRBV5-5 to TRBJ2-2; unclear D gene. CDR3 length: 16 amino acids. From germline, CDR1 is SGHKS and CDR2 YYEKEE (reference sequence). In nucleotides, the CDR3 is TGTGTCAGCAGCTTGGAATCCACCTTAATGACCGGGGAGCTGTTTTTT. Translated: CVSSLESTLMTGELFF.